A selection of T cell receptor beta chains follows, all from one sample in a study of T cell responses to AZD1222 COVID-19 vaccine. This table comes from immunoSEQ multiplex PCR, and its TCRdb copy is limited to in-frame clones, with some not included. Here the sample spans roughly 78,000 clones, about 84% being singletons. This material consisted of peripheral blood, taken on day 0 of AZD1222 vaccination. Every receptor here comes from an adult in good health. Both conserved end residues are part of each CDR3. D genes are given only for firm matches.

TRBD1	TRBV7-8	22	TRBJ2-5	TGTGCCAGCAGCCTCCGTCGTCGTCAGGGACAGCTTTATGCCCCAGGAGAAGAGACCCAGTACTTC	CASSLRRRQGQLYAPGEETQYF
-	TRBV7-9	12	TRBJ2-3	TGTGCCAGCAGCTTAGAGACAGATACGCAGTATTTT	CASSLETDTQYF
TRBD1	TRBV19	14	TRBJ2-7	TGTGCCAGTAGGGAGCAGGGGGCTCAGAGCGAGCAGTACTTC	CASREQGAQSEQYF
-	TRBV5-1	12	TRBJ2-5	TGCGCCAGCAGCTTGGCGAGAGAGACCCAGTACTTC	CASSLARETQYF
TRBD1	TRBV27	14	TRBJ2-7	TGTGCCAGCAGTAGAAGGGGGCCCGCCTACGAGCAGTACTTC	CASSRRGPAYEQYF
-	TRBV9	14	TRBJ2-1	TGTGCCAGCAGCGTAGCCGGGAGCTACAATGAGCAGTTCTTC	CASSVAGSYNEQFF
TRBD2	TRBV6-5	15	TRBJ2-2	TGTGCCAGCAGGGTGGAGCGGGGGCCTACCGGGGAGCTGTTTTTT	CASRVERGPTGELFF
-	TRBV2	15	TRBJ2-7	TGTGCCAGCAAATCAGACACGAGGGGTTTCTACGAGCAGTACTTC	CASKSDTRGFYEQYF
-	TRBV4-3	13	TRBJ1-6	TGCGCCAGCAGCCAAGATTACGATTCACCCCTCCACTTT	CASSQDYDSPLHF
-	TRBV5-1	13	TRBJ2-1	TGCGCCAGCAGCTTGGGGACAGACAATGAGCAGTTCTTC	CASSLGTDNEQFF
-	TRBV6-5	12	TRBJ1-2	TGTGCCAGCAGCAACCAGGGGTATGGCTACACCTTC	CASSNQGYGYTF
TRBD1	TRBV4-3	14	TRBJ1-2	TGCGCCAGCACCAGGACAGGTACCAGGGACGGCTACACCTTC	CASTRTGTRDGYTF
-	TRBV4-2	15	TRBJ1-5	TGTGCCAGCAGCCAAGAAGGGTCAAGCAATCAGCCCCAGCATTTT	CASSQEGSSNQPQHF
-	TRBV7-9	12	TRBJ2-3	TGTGCCAGCAGCCCACAGGGAGATACGCAGTATTTT	CASSPQGDTQYF
-	TRBV19	15	TRBJ1-1	TGTGCCAGTACCCCGGCCCCGGACATGAACACTGAAGCTTTCTTT	CASTPAPDMNTEAFF